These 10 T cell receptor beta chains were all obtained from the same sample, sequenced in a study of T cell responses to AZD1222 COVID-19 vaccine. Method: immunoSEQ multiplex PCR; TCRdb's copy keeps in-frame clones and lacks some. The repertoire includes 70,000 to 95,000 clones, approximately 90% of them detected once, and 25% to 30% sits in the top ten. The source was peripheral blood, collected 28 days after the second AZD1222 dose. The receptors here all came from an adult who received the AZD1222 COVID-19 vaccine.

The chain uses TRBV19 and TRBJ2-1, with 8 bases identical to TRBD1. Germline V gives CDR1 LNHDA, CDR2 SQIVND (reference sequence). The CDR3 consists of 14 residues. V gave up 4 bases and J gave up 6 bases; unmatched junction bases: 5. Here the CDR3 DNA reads TGTGCCAGTAGTAGAGGACAGGGCCTCAATGAGCAGTTCTTC. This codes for CASSRGQGLNEQFF.

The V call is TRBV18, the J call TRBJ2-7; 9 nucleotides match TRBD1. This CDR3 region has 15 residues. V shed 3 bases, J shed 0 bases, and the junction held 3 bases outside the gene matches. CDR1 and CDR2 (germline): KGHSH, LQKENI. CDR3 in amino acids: CASSPEQGASYEQYF. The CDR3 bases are TGTGCCAGCTCACCGGAACAGGGGGCCTCCTACGAGCAGTACTTC.

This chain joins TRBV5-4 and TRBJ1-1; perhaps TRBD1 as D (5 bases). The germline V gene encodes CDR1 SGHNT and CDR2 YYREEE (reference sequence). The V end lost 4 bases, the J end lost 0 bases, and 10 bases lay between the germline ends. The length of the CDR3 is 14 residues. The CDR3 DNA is TGTGCCAGCAGCCCGGACATTCTGAACACTGAAGCTTTCTTT. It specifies CASSPDILNTEAFF.

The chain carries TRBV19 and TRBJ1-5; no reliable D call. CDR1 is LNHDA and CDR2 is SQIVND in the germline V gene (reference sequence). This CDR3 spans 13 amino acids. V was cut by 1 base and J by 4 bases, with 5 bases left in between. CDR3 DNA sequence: TGTGCCAGTAGTATAGGCGGGAATCAGCCCCAGCATTTT. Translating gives CASSIGGNQPQHF.

The CDR3 sequence: CASSQGRTVTGELFF. The CDR3 DNA reads TGCGCCAGCAGCCAAGGCCGGACAGTGACCGGGGAGCTGTTTTTT. This chain uses TRBV4-3 with TRBJ2-2; possibly TRBD1 for D (6 bases). Trimming took 1 base from V and 5 from J, leaving 11 bases between them. CDR3 length equals 15 residues. From germline, CDR1 is LGHNA and CDR2 YSLEER.

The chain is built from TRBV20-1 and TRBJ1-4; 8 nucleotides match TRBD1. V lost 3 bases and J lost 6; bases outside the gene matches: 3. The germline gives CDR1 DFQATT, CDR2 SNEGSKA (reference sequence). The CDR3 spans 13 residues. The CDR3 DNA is TGCAGTGCTAGTGCAGGGGGCGATGAAAAACTGTTTTTT. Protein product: CSASAGGDEKLFF.

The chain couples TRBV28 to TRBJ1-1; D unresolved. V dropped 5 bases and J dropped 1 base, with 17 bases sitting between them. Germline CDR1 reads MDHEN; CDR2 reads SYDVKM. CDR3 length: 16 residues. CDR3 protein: CASSPGRGKRNTEAFF. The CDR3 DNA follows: TGTGCCAGCAGTCCCGGGCGTGGAAAACGGAACACTGAAGCTTTCTTT.

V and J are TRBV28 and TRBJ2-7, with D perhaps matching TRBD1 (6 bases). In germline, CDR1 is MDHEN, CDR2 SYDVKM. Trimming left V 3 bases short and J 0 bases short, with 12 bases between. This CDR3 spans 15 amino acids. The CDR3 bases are TGTGCCAGCAGTTTCCGAGGACAGTACTCCTACGAGCAGTACTTC. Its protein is CASSFRGQYSYEQYF.

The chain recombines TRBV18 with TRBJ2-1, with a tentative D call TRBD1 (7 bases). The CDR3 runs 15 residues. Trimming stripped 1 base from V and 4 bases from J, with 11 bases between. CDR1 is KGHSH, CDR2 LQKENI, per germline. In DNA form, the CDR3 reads TGTGCCAGCTCACCACAGGGGGCGGGGTACAATGAGCAGTTCTTC. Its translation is CASSPQGAGYNEQFF. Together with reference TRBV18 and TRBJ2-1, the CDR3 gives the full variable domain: NAGVMQNPRHLVRRRGQEARLRCSPMKGHSHVYWYRQLPEEGLKFMVYLQKENIIDESGMPKERFSAEFPKEGPSILRIQQVVRGDSAAYFCASSPQGAGYNEQFFGPGTRLTVL.

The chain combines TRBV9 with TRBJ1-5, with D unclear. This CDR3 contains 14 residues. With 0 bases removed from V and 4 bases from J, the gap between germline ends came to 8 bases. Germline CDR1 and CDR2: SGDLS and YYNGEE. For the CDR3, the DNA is TGTGCCAGCAGCGTAGGGCAGATGAATCAGCCCCAGCATTTT. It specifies CASSVGQMNQPQHF.